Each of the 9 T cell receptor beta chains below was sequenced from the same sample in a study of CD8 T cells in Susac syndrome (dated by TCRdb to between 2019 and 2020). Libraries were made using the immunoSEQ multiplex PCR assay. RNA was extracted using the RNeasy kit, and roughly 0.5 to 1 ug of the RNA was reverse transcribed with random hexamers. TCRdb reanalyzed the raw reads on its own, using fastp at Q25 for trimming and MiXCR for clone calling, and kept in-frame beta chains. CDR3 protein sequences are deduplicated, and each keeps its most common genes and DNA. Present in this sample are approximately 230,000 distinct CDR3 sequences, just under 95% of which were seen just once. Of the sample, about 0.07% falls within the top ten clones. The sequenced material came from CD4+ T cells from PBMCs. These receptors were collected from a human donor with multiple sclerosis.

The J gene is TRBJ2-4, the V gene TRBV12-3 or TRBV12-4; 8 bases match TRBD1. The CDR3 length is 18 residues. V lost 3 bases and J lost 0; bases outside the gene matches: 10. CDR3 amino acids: CASSFWDRRTLAKNIQYF. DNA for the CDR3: TGTGCCAGCAGTTTCTGGGACAGGCGTACTCTAGCCAAAAACATTCAGTACTTC.

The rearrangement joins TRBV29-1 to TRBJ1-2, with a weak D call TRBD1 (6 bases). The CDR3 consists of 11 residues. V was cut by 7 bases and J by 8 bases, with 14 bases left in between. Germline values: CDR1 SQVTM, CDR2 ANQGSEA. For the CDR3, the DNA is TGCAGCGCCCAGGTGGGGGGCGGCTACACCTTC. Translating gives CSAQVGGGYTF.

The CDR3 here is CASSPHGTSGRAGNEQFF. The CDR3, as DNA: TGTGCCAGCAGCCCGCACGGCACTAGCGGGAGGGCGGGGAATGAGCAGTTCTTC. This sequence joins TRBV7-9 and TRBJ2-1; TRBD2 aligns across 13 bases. Germline assignment: CDR1 SEHNR and CDR2 FQNEAQ (reference sequence). The CDR3 covers 18 residues. The J segment lost 7 bases and the V segment lost 5 bases, leaving 14 bases of the junction unmatched. Full variable domain (missing parts from reference TRBV7-9 and TRBJ2-1): DTGVSQNPRHKITKRGQNVTFRCDPISEHNRLYWYRQTLGQGPEFLTYFQNEAQLEKSRLLSDRFSAERPKGSFSTLEIQRTEQGDSAMYLCASSPHGTSGRAGNEQFFGPGTRLTVL.

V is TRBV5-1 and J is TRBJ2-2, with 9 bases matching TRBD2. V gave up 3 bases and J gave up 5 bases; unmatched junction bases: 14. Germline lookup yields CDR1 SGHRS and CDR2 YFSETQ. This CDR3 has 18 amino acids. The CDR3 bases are TGCGCCAGCAGCTCCCGTGGTAGCGGGAGTTTGGGTACCGGGGAGCTGTTTTTT. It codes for CASSSRGSGSLGTGELFF.

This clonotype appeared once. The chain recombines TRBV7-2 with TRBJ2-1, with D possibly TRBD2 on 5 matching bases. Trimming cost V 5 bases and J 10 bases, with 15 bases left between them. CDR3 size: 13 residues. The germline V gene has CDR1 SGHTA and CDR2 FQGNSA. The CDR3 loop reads CASSPGILGEQFF. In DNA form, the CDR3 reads TGTGCCAGCAGCCCCGGGATTCTCGGGGAGCAGTTCTTC.

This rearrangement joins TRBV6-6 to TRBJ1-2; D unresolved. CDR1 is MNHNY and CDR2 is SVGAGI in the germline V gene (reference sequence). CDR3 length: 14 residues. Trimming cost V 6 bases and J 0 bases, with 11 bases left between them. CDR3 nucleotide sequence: TGTGCCAGCAGCCCCAACGAAGCTAACTATGGCTACACCTTC. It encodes CASSPNEANYGYTF.

CDR3 DNA sequence: TGTGCCAGCAGCTTTGGTACTAGCGGGGGGGCTGAGACCCAGTACTTC. Translating it yields CASSFGTSGGAETQYF. V usage is TRBV7-3 and J usage is TRBJ2-5; 13 bases are a match to TRBD2. The CDR3 is 16 amino acids. Germline V CDR1 and CDR2: SGHTA, FQGTGA. Germline trimming cut 3 bases from V and 5 bases from J; bases unmatched to any gene: 6.

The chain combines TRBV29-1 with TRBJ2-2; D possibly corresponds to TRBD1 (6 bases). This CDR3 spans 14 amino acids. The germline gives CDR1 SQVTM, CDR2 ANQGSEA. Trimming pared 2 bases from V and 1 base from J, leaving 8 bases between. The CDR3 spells CSVERGGNTGELFF. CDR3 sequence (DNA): TGCAGCGTTGAAAGAGGGGGGAACACCGGGGAGCTGTTTTTT.

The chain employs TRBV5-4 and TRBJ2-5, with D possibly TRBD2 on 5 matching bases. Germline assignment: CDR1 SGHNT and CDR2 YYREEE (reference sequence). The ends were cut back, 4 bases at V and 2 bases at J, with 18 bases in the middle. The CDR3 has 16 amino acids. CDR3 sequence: CASSPQDWTVQETQYF. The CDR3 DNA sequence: TGTGCCAGCAGCCCGCAAGACTGGACTGTGCAAGAGACCCAGTACTTC.